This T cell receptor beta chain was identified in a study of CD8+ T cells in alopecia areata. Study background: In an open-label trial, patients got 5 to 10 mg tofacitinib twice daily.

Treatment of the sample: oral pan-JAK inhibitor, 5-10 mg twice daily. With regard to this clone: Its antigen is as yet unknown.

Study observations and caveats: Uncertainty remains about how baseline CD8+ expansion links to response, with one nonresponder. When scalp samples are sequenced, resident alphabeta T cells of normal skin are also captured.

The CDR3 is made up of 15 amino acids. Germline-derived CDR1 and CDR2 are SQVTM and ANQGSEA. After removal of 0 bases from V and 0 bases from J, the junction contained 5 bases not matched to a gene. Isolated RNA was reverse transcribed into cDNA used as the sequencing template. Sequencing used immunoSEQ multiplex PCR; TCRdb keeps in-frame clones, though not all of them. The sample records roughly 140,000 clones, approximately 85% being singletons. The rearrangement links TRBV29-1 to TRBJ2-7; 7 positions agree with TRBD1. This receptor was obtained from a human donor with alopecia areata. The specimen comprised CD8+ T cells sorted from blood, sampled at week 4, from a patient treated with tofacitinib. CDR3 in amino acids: CSVEDPGTASYEQYF. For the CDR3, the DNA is TGCAGCGTTGAAGATCCAGGGACAGCCTCCTACGAGCAGTACTTC.